The next 7 T cell receptor beta chains were all read from a single sample in a study of T cell repertoires in cytomegalovirus infection. TCRdb called the reads again in MiXCR, with one record for every CDR3 protein. The sample holds roughly 920,000 distinct CDR3 sequences; roughly 31% are singletons and the top ten take more than 12%. Their cognate antigens are unknown. The material sequenced was cultured CD8+ T cells from PBMCs, taken from culture after CMV antigen stimulation. Receptor source: a human donor in good health (CMV status not recorded). Some clones in this sample may be carry-over from other donors' samples.

The chain has TRBV19 and TRBJ2-5; TRBD2 might be the D (6 bases). This CDR3 comprises 13 residues. The germline V gene has CDR1 LNHDA and CDR2 SQIVND (reference sequence). Deletions cut 7 bases from V and 4 bases from J, with 13 bases between. The CDR3: CASKLVGGETQYF. CDR3 DNA sequence: TGTGCCAGTAAATTAGTGGGAGGAGAGACCCAGTACTTC.

This clonotype was observed a handful of times. CDR3 residues: CASSSGRSHEQYV. CDR3 DNA: TGTGCCAGCAGCTCCGGACGGTCCCACGAGCAGTACGTC. V usage is TRBV7-8 and J usage is TRBJ2-7; D gene uncertain. Germline CDR1 and CDR2: SGHVS and FQNEAQ. The CDR3 is made up of 13 amino acids. Between the trimmed V and J ends, which lost 4 bases and 5 bases, there was a span of 12 bases.

In this sample, this clonotype turned up many times. This chain joins TRBV7-2 and TRBJ2-7, with 11 bases lining up with TRBD2. This CDR3 has 16 amino acids. Trimming at V came to 3 bases and at J to 0 bases, leaving 4 bases not matched to a gene. Germline CDR1 and CDR2: SGHTA and FQGNSA. CDR3 sequence (DNA): TGTGCCAGCAGCTTCGGACTAGCGGGTTCCTCCTACGAGCAGTACTTC. Protein: CASSFGLAGSSYEQYF.

The V gene is TRBV6-6, the J gene TRBJ2-2; D may be TRBD2 (6 bases). The ends were cut back, 5 bases at V and 6 bases at J, with 16 bases in the middle. Per germline, CDR1 MNHNY and CDR2 SVGAGI (reference sequence). This CDR3 region has 15 residues. The CDR3 sequence: CASSNPGVEAGELFF. Here the CDR3 DNA reads TGTGCCAGCAGTAACCCGGGGGTTGAGGCCGGGGAGCTGTTTTTT.

This clonotype was detected only a few times. This rearrangement joins TRBV12-5 to TRBJ2-7; D is perhaps TRBD1 (6 bases). Trimming pared 4 bases from V and 2 bases from J, leaving 12 bases between. Germline CDR1 is LGHNT and CDR2 is FRNRAP. The CDR3 runs 14 residues. The CDR3 nucleotides are TGTGCTAGTGGTTCTGAGGACAGACCCTACGAGCAGTACTTC. This codes for CASGSEDRPYEQYF.

This clonotype was detected a few times. Mismatch with germline at one junction end may stem from a read error. V usage is TRBV4-1 and J usage is TRBJ1-2; 7 bases match TRBD1. CDR3 length: 15 residues. Germline CDR1 reads MGHRA; CDR2 reads YSYEKL. The CDR3 region is CASSPGRDSYYGYTF. The CDR3 DNA follows: TGTGCCAGCAGCCCAGGCCGGGACAGCTACTATGGCTACACCTTC.

This clonotype has a count of ten or more. The genes are TRBV5-4 and TRBJ2-2; no definite D call. Trimming shortened V by 0 bases and J by 3 bases, and 12 bases separated the two germline ends. The V gene's germline CDR1 is SGHNT and CDR2 YYREEE (reference sequence). The CDR3 sequence is 16 residues long. CDR3 DNA: TGTGCCAGCAGCTTGGCCCCCGGGTCACACACCGGGGAGCTGTTTTTT. Its translation is CASSLAPGSHTGELFF.